A selection of T cell receptor beta chains follows, all from one sample in a study of shared clonotypes between healthy human individuals. Sequencing was performed with immunoSEQ multiplex PCR; in TCRdb, only in-frame clones are kept and a portion is missing. The sample lists 2 million to 2.5 million clones, approximately 96% occurring once. The material sequenced was naive CD4+ T cells sorted from blood. The receptors were sampled from a man in his late teens or twenties in good health. The CDR3 runs from the conserved cysteine through the conserved F or W. D genes are given only for firm matches. Clone size is stated in some rows and not others, as once, few, many or a class when expanded.

V,J,D,size,CDR3,DNA
TRBV7-9,TRBJ2-2,NA,NA,CASSPLASGELFF,TGTGCCAGCAGCCCCCTAGCGAGCGGGGAGCTGTTTTTT
TRBV2,TRBJ2-3,TRBD1,NA,CASSAQQGSTDTQYF,TGTGCCAGCAGTGCCCAACAGGGGAGCACAGATACGCAGTATTTT
TRBV4-2,TRBJ2-2,TRBD2,NA,CASSQATLAGNTGELFF,TGTGCCAGCAGCCAAGCGACACTAGCGGGCAACACCGGGGAGCTGTTTTTT
TRBV5-6,TRBJ2-7,TRBD2,once,CASSPGLAGPYEQYF,TGTGCCAGCAGCCCGGGACTAGCGGGACCCTACGAGCAGTACTTC
TRBV2,TRBJ1-1,NA,NA,CASSRSGVTEAFF,TGTGCCAGCAGTAGATCGGGAGTGACTGAAGCTTTCTTT
TRBV4-2,TRBJ1-5,NA,few,CASSQDLARGQHF,TGTGCCAGCAGCCAAGATTTGGCCAGGGGCCAGCATTTT
TRBV29-1,TRBJ1-2,NA,once,CSVTEIYGYTF,TGCAGCGTCACAGAAATCTATGGCTACACCTTC
TRBV7-9,TRBJ2-7,TRBD1,NA,CASSLAGTGSYEQYF,TGTGCCAGCAGCTTAGCGGGGACAGGCTCCTACGAGCAGTACTTC
TRBV4-1,TRBJ1-2,TRBD1,NA,CASSQGTGYGGYTF,TGCGCCAGCAGCCAAGGGACAGGGTACGGCGGCTACACCTTC
TRBV6-5,TRBJ2-5,NA,NA,CASSYSIGLGQRKYF,TGTGCCAGCAGTTACTCGATCGGCTTAGGACAGAGGAAGTACTTC
TRBV7-2,TRBJ2-7,NA,NA,CASSSARGSSYEQYF,TGTGCCAGCAGCTCCGCTAGGGGGTCGTCCTACGAGCAGTACTTC
TRBV7-8,TRBJ2-5,NA,once,CASSLNGDGTQYF,TGTGCCAGCAGCTTAAATGGGGATGGGACCCAGTACTTC
TRBV18,TRBJ2-6,NA,NA,CASSPGQLNLPGANVLTF,TGTGCCAGCTCACCTGGACAGCTGAACCTCCCCGGGGCCAACGTCCTGACTTTC
TRBV15,TRBJ2-7,NA,NA,CATSSTLSYEQYF,TGTGCCACCAGCAGCACATTATCCTACGAGCAGTACTTC
TRBV10-2,TRBJ2-2,NA,once,CASSEPFTGELFF,TGCGCCAGCAGTGAGCCTTTTACCGGGGAGCTGTTTTTT
TRBV19,TRBJ2-5,NA,NA,CASSPTERETQYF,TGTGCCAGTAGTCCCACCGAGCGGGAGACCCAGTACTTC
TRBV5-4,TRBJ2-7,TRBD2,NA,CASSLGLAGSSYEQYF,TGTGCCAGCAGCTTGGGGTTAGCGGGGAGCTCCTACGAGCAGTACTTC
TRBV6-6,TRBJ2-3,NA,NA,CASSSGLDTQYF,TGTGCCAGCAGTTCGGGATTGGATACGCAGTATTTT
TRBV28,TRBJ1-4,TRBD1,NA,CASRPGDRENEKLFF,TGTGCCAGCAGGCCCGGGGACAGGGAGAACGAAAAACTGTTTTTT
TRBV19,TRBJ2-1,NA,NA,CASSIRGKGNEQFF,TGTGCCAGTAGTATTAGGGGGAAAGGTAATGAGCAGTTCTTC
TRBV11-2,TRBJ2-1,TRBD2,NA,CASSSGTSASYNEQFF,TGTGCCAGCAGCTCCGGGACTAGCGCGTCTTACAATGAGCAGTTCTTC
TRBV27,TRBJ2-7,TRBD1,NA,CASSAGTANPYEQYF,TGTGCCAGCAGTGCCGGGACAGCCAACCCCTACGAGCAGTACTTC
TRBV10-2,TRBJ1-3,NA,NA,CASATASGNTIYF,TGCGCCAGCGCGACAGCATCTGGAAACACCATATATTTT
TRBV10-3,TRBJ1-1,NA,few,CAISESGLLNTEAFF,TGTGCCATCAGTGAGTCGGGACTCCTGAACACTGAAGCTTTCTTT
TRBV9,TRBJ2-3,TRBD2,NA,CASSLTSGSGDTQYF,TGTGCCAGCAGCCTTACTAGCGGTAGCGGAGATACGCAGTATTTT
TRBV7-9,TRBJ1-6,NA,NA,CASSFLGNSPLHF,TGTGCCAGCAGCTTTCTTGGGAATTCACCCCTCCACTTT
TRBV6-4,TRBJ2-1,TRBD1,NA,CASRPGGADPNEQFF,TGTGCCAGCAGACCAGGGGGTGCTGACCCTAATGAGCAGTTCTTC
TRBV6-1,TRBJ2-2,TRBD2,NA,CASSELSSGANTGELFF,TGTGCCAGCAGTGAATTGTCTAGCGGGGCGAACACCGGGGAGCTGTTTTTT
TRBV9,TRBJ1-6,NA,once,CASSVGAYNSPLHF,TGTGCCAGCAGCGTAGGCGCCTATAATTCACCCCTCCACTTT
TRBV7-9,TRBJ1-4,TRBD1,NA,CASSPDRDLYEKLFF,TGTGCCAGCAGCCCAGACAGGGACTTATATGAAAAACTGTTTTTT
TRBV6-6,TRBJ2-7,NA,NA,CASSYSEETLIYEQYF,TGTGCCAGCAGTTACTCGGAGGAAACCCTCATTTACGAGCAGTACTTC
TRBV5-4,TRBJ2-1,TRBD1,NA,CASSRGQGAYNEQFF,TGTGCCAGCAGTCGAGGACAGGGGGCATACAATGAGCAGTTCTTC
TRBV10-3,TRBJ2-7,NA,NA,CAISEDISYEQYF,TGTGCCATCAGTGAGGACATCTCCTACGAGCAGTACTTC
TRBV11-2,TRBJ2-7,TRBD2,NA,CASSLGTSGAYEQYF,TGTGCCAGCAGCTTAGGCACTAGCGGGGCCTACGAGCAGTACTTC
TRBV5-6,TRBJ2-1,NA,NA,CASSFRQVGSEQFF,TGTGCCAGCAGCTTTAGACAGGTTGGGAGTGAGCAGTTCTTC
TRBV19,TRBJ1-4,NA,NA,CATTVAWQGKEKLFF,TGTGCCACCACAGTAGCTTGGCAGGGGAAGGAAAAACTGTTTTTT
TRBV15,TRBJ2-7,TRBD1,NA,CATSRVDRAYEQYF,TGTGCCACCAGCAGAGTGGACAGGGCCTACGAGCAGTACTTC
TRBV10-3,TRBJ2-6,NA,NA,CAISRVSGANVLTF,TGTGCCATCAGTAGGGTGTCTGGGGCCAACGTCCTGACTTTC
TRBV2,TRBJ2-5,NA,NA,CASSGLGETQYF,TGTGCCAGCAGTGGACTCGGAGAGACCCAGTACTTC
TRBV9,TRBJ2-5,TRBD2,once,CASSVGTGLAVQETQYF,TGTGCCAGCAGCGTAGGTACGGGACTAGCGGTACAAGAGACCCAGTACTTC
TRBV27,TRBJ2-3,TRBD2,NA,CASILRLAGTDTQYF,TGTGCCAGCATACTTCGACTAGCGGGCACAGATACGCAGTATTTT
TRBV10-2,TRBJ2-5,TRBD2,NA,CASSEGGERLGITQETQYF,TGCGCCAGCAGTGAGGGGGGGGAACGACTAGGGATCACTCAAGAGACCCAGTACTTC
TRBV2,TRBJ2-3,NA,NA,CASKRLGEVTQYF,TGTGCCAGCAAACGACTAGGTGAGGTTACGCAGTATTTT
TRBV27,TRBJ1-1,NA,NA,CASSLARQTEAFF,TGTGCCAGCAGTTTAGCAAGACAGACTGAAGCTTTCTTT
TRBV18,TRBJ2-7,TRBD2,NA,CASSPGTSSYEQYF,TGTGCCAGCTCACCCGGGACTAGCTCGTACGAGCAGTACTTC
TRBV18,TRBJ2-7,TRBD1,NA,CASSPPGQGLEQYF,TGTGCCAGCTCACCACCGGGACAGGGTCTCGAGCAGTACTTC
TRBV5-4,TRBJ2-7,TRBD2,NA,CASSPGTSGYEQYF,TGTGCCAGCAGCCCCGGGACTAGCGGATACGAGCAGTACTTC